These T cell receptor beta chains were read from a single sample in a study of blood T cell repertoires in COVID-19. Measured with immunoSEQ multiplex PCR; TCRdb has only the in-frame clones, and not every one. The table lists fewer than 200,000 clones, 79% of them singletons, with under 20% in the top ten. The specimen sequenced was PBMCs or T cells enriched from blood (not recorded which). The origin of the receptors is a woman aged 70 to 79 in a cohort exposed to, infected with or recovered from COVID-19 (not recorded which). CDR3s include the opening cysteine and the closing phenylalanine or tryptophan. The D gene is left open where the match is weak. Expanded clones get a size class; other rows say once, few or many, or leave the size out.

v_gene: TRBV5-8
abundance: NA
d_gene: TRBD1
j_gene: TRBJ2-7
CDR3nt: TGTGCCAGCAGCTCCAGGGGGAAGCCCTACGAGCAGTACTTC
CDR3aa: CASSSRGKPYEQYF

v_gene: TRBV24-1
abundance: NA
d_gene: TRBD1
j_gene: TRBJ2-5
CDR3nt: TGTGCCACCAGTGACTCCCGACAGGGAGAGACCCAGTACTTC
CDR3aa: CATSDSRQGETQYF

v_gene: TRBV4-2
abundance: NA
d_gene: TRBD2
j_gene: TRBJ2-5
CDR3nt: TGTGCCAGCAGCCAAGGACCCCAGCGGGAGGGAGAGACCCAGTACTTC
CDR3aa: CASSQGPQREGETQYF

v_gene: TRBV7-9
abundance: NA
d_gene: NA
j_gene: TRBJ2-7
CDR3nt: TGTGCCAGCAGCTCCTCCCTAGGGTTGGGGAGCTCCTACGAGCAGTACTTC
CDR3aa: CASSSSLGLGSSYEQYF

v_gene: TRBV18
abundance: NA
d_gene: TRBD1
j_gene: TRBJ1-1
CDR3nt: TGTGCCAGCTCACCGTACTTGCAGGGACAGGGGCTTATGAACACTGAAGCTTTCTTT
CDR3aa: CASSPYLQGQGLMNTEAFF

v_gene: TRBV5-4
abundance: NA
d_gene: NA
j_gene: TRBJ1-2
CDR3nt: TGTGCCAGCAGCTTGAACAGACCTACTAACTATGGCTACACCTTC
CDR3aa: CASSLNRPTNYGYTF

v_gene: TRBV18
abundance: NA
d_gene: NA
j_gene: TRBJ2-5
CDR3nt: TGTGCCAGCTTCGACAACAGGGGAGGCGAGACCCAGTACTTC
CDR3aa: CASFDNRGGETQYF

v_gene: TRBV3-1/TRBV3-2
abundance: NA
d_gene: NA
j_gene: TRBJ2-1
CDR3nt: TGTGCCAGCAGCCAAGACCACGGAGGGTCCTACAATGAGCAGTTCTTC
CDR3aa: CASSQDHGGSYNEQFF

v_gene: TRBV6-5
abundance: once
d_gene: NA
j_gene: TRBJ2-1
CDR3nt: TGTGCCAGCAGTTACTCCCCAAGCGGAAGTGAGCAGTTCTTC
CDR3aa: CASSYSPSGSEQFF

v_gene: TRBV10-3
abundance: NA
d_gene: TRBD1
j_gene: TRBJ1-2
CDR3nt: TGTGCCATCAGGACAGGGGGGAACTATGGCTACACCTTC
CDR3aa: CAIRTGGNYGYTF